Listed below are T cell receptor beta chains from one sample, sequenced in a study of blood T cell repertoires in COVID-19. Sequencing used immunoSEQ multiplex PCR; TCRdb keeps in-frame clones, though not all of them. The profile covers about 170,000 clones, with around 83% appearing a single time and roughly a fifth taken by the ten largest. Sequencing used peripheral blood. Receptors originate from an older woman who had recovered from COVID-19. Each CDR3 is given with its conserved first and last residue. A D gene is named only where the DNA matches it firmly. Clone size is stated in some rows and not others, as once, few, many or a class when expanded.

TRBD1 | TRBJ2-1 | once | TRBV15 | CATSRDRDRVYEQFF | TGTGCCACCAGCAGAGATCGGGACAGGGTCTATGAGCAGTTCTTC
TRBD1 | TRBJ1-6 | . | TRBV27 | CASSLRGQGSSPLHF | TGTGCCAGCAGTTTACGCGGACAGGGGAGTTCACCCCTCCACTTT
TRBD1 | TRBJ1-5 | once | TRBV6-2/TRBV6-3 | CASSRTDGTDSNQPQHF | TGTGCCAGCAGCCGAACCGACGGGACAGATAGCAATCAGCCCCAGCATTTT
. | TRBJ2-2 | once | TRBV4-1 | CASSQGGQGGGELFF | TGCGCCAGCAGCCAAGGAGGGCAGGGGGGAGGCGAGCTGTTTTTT
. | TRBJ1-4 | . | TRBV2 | CASQTRQVEKLFF | TGTGCCAGCCAGACCCGGCAGGTTGAAAAACTGTTTTTT
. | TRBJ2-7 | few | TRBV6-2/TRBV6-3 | CASSHPQGSYEQYF | TGTGCCAGCAGTCACCCCCAGGGTTCCTACGAGCAGTACTTC
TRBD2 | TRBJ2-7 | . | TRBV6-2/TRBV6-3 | CASSYPTSGRSPSSYEQYF | TGTGCCAGCAGTTACCCGACTAGCGGGAGGTCCCCGAGCTCCTACGAGCAGTACTTC
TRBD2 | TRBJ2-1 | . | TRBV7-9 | CASSFGLRRGGYNEQFF | TGTGCCAGCAGCTTTGGGCTCCGGCGGGGGGGTTACAATGAGCAGTTCTTC
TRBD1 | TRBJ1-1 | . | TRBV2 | CASRGQSNTEAFF | TGTGCCAGCAGGGGACAGTCGAACACTGAAGCTTTCTTT
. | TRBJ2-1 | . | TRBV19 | CAPPRRLLDNEQFF | TGTGCCCCCCCCCGGAGGCTTCTGGACAATGAGCAGTTCTTC
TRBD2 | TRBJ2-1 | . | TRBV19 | CASTMGLAGRSSYNEQFF | TGTGCCAGTACCATGGGACTAGCGGGGAGGAGCTCCTACAATGAGCAGTTCTTC
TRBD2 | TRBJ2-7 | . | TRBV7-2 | CASRTSGSKGEQYF | TGTGCCAGCAGGACTAGCGGGAGCAAGGGCGAGCAGTACTTC
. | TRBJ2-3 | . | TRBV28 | CATQTQRAGTDTQYF | TGTGCCACCCAGACCCAGCGGGCCGGCACAGATACGCAGTATTTT
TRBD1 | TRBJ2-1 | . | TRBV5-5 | CASSLAPTGGPWEQFF | TGTGCCAGCAGCTTGGCGCCCACAGGGGGGCCGTGGGAGCAGTTCTTC
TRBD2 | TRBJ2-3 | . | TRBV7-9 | CASSPPGLAGADTQYF | TGTGCCAGCAGCCCCCCTGGACTAGCGGGGGCAGATACGCAGTATTTT
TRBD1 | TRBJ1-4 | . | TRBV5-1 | CASSRTGTGGEKLFF | TGCGCCAGCAGCCGCACCGGGACAGGTGGGGAAAAACTGTTTTTT
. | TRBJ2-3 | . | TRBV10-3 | CAITPDVEGTQYF | TGTGCCATCACCCCGGACGTTGAGGGTACGCAGTATTTT
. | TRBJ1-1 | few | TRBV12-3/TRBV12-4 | CASPLGGPAFF | TGTGCCAGCCCCCTCGGAGGTCCGGCTTTCTTT
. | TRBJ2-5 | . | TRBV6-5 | CASSYRPGMGETQYF | TGTGCCAGCAGTTACCGTCCGGGGATGGGGGAGACCCAGTACTTC
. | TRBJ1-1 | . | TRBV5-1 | CASSPGTLNTEAFF | TGCGCCAGCAGCCCCGGGACACTGAACACTGAAGCTTTCTTT
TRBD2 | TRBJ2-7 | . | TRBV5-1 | CASSLSSGSSYEQYF | TGCGCCAGCAGCTTGTCTAGCGGGAGCTCCTACGAGCAGTACTTC
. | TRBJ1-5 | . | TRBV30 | CAWSPRGNQPQHF | TGTGCCTGGAGTCCGAGGGGCAATCAGCCCCAGCATTTT
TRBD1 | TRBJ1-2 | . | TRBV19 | CASSIATQGGYGYTF | TGTGCCAGTAGTATAGCGACGCAGGGGGGCTATGGCTACACCTTC
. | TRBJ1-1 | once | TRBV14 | CASSPVGETEAFF | TGTGCCAGCAGTCCCGTGGGAGAGACTGAAGCTTTCTTT
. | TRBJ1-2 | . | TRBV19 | CASRKAAPNYGYTF | TGTGCCAGTAGAAAAGCGGCCCCTAACTATGGCTACACCTTC
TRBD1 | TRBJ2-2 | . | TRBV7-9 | CASSRTGLNTGELFF | TGTGCCAGCAGCAGGACAGGGCTTAACACCGGGGAGCTGTTTTTT
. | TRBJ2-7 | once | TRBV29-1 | CSARDTNSYEQYF | TGCAGCGCCCGGGACACCAACTCCTACGAGCAGTACTTC
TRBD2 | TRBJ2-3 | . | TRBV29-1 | CSEAGGTDTQYF | TGCAGCGAGGCGGGGGGCACAGATACGCAGTATTTT
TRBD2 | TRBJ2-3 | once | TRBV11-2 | CASSLGASGSGADTQYF | TGTGCCAGCAGCTTAGGGGCTAGCGGGAGTGGAGCAGATACGCAGTATTTT
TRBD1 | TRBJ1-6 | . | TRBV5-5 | CASSPDRAGYGSPLHF | TGTGCCAGCAGCCCCGACAGGGCCGGCTATGGGTCACCCCTCCACTTT
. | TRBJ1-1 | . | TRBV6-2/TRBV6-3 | CASSRGGTEAFF | TGTGCCAGCAGCCGCGGGGGTACTGAAGCTTTCTTT
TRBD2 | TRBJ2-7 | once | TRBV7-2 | CASSLAASGAYEQYF | TGTGCCAGCAGCTTAGCGGCTAGCGGGGCCTACGAGCAGTACTTC
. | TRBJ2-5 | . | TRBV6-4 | CASSDRGGIGETQYF | TGTGCCAGCAGTGACCGAGGGGGAATTGGAGAGACCCAGTACTTC
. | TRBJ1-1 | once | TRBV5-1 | CASSLGGQLNTEAFF | TGCGCCAGCAGCTTGGGAGGACAGCTGAACACTGAAGCTTTCTTT
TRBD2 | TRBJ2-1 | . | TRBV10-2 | CASRAGTSRQFF | TGCGCCAGCAGAGCCGGGACTAGCCGGCAGTTCTTC
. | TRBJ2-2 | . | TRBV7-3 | CASSWGQNTGELFF | TGTGCCAGCAGCTGGGGCCAGAACACCGGGGAGCTGTTTTTT
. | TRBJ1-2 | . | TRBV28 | CASRLTGGTYGYTF | TGTGCCAGCAGGCTAACTGGGGGGACCTATGGCTACACCTTC
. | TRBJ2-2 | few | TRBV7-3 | CASSLTGLVGSGELFF | TGTGCCAGCAGCTTAACGGGCCTCGTCGGCTCCGGGGAGCTGTTTTTT
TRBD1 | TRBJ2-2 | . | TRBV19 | CASRGTGMRTGELFF | TGTGCCAGTAGGGGGACAGGGATGCGGACCGGGGAGCTGTTTTTT
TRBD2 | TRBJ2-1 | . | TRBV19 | CASRGGGNAYNEQFF | TGTGCCAGTAGGGGCGGGGGAAACGCATACAATGAGCAGTTCTTC
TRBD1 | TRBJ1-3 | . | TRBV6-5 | CASSRTGHGNTIYF | TGTGCCAGCAGTAGGACAGGGCATGGAAACACCATATATTTT
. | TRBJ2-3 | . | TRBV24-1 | CATSGLGNTQYF | TGTGCCACCAGTGGTTTGGGCAATACGCAGTATTTT
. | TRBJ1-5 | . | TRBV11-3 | CASTDYHRLGGQPQHF | TGTGCCAGCACCGACTATCACAGGCTGGGGGGTCAGCCCCAGCATTTT
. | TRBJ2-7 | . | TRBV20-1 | CSASHYEQYF | TGCAGTGCCAGTCATTACGAGCAGTACTTC
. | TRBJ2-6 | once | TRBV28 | CASSLLAGGYLTF | TGTGCCAGCAGTTTACTGGCAGGGGGGTACCTGACTTTC
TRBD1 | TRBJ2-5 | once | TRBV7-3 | CASSTQGWETQYF | TGTGCCAGCAGCACACAGGGGTGGGAGACCCAGTACTTC
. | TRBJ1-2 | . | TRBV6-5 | CASSYSWQDHGYTF | TGTGCCAGCAGTTACTCGTGGCAGGATCATGGCTACACCTTC
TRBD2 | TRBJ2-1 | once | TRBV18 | CASSPPAGEREQFF | TGTGCCAGCTCACCACCAGCGGGAGAGCGGGAGCAGTTCTTC
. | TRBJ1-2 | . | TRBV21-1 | CASSPRQGSSYGYTF | TGTGCCAGCAGCCCCAGACAGGGCAGTTCCTATGGCTACACCTTC
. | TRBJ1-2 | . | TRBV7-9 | CASSPREDGYTF | TGTGCCAGCAGCCCCAGGGAGGATGGCTACACCTTC
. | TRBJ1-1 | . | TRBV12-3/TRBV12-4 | CASSFQGEAFF | TGTGCCAGCAGTTTTCAGGGGGAAGCTTTCTTT
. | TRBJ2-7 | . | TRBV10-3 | CAISDRVVLGYEQYF | TGTGCCATCAGTGACCGGGTAGTATTGGGCTACGAGCAGTACTTC